This T cell receptor (beta chain) was documented in a study of neoadjuvant anti-PD-1 for oral cavity cancer listed by TCRdb under 2021. Turning to the overall study: Patients mostly received three to four biweekly doses of nivolumab at 3 mg/kg before curative-intent surgical resection. A fourth nivolumab dose was given around day 43 to patients without progression, and definitive surgical resection was performed in those patients on days 50-56. Under RECIST 1.1, patients with complete response, partial response or stable disease were classed as responders, and patients with progression were classed as non-responders. The parent correlative cohort included about a dozen patients, with a 33% response rate.

CDR1 and CDR2, looked up from the germline V gene, are MNHEY and SVGAGI. CDR3 length: 15 amino acids, cysteine to phenylalanine. The sequence is cut down to CDR3 DNA, 45 bases in frame from base 1. A distance of 12 bases separates the germline ends of V and J, which lose 2 bases and 5 bases respectively. Beyond this particular receptor, the publication reports: Higher pretreatment blood TCRbeta clonality and lower post-treatment tumor TCRbeta clonality were correlated with higher pretreatment blood Treg/Th17 ratios. Within PBMCs, T cell clonality (Gini index) was significantly higher in non-responders than responders after neoadjuvant nivolumab. Only a few patients per response group were included in the TCR analyses, and the authors called for validation in larger cohorts.

Only a few counts were recorded for this clone. What this receptor recognizes is not known. No base qualities exist here, and no much larger clone lies one base off it. In light of the paper, this sample's time point label describes: before neoadjuvant nivolumab. Patients had been newly diagnosed with stage II-IVA oral cavity squamous cell carcinoma, and no prior systemic or radiation treatment had been given to the patients. The cohort was made up of patients with locally advanced, HPV-negative oral cavity squamous cell carcinoma. No culture maintenance or expansion was done, as the peripheral blood mononuclear cells went straight to analysis. The samples were obtained from a longitudinal correlative study of a single-arm phase II trial testing neoadjuvant nivolumab in oral cavity squamous cell carcinoma. Genomic DNA-based TCRbeta sequencing was performed on subject-matched pre- and post-treatment PBMCs and tumors from three responders and three non-responders. Peripheral blood mononuclear cells were drawn once before nivolumab treatment and a second time after treatment, when surgery took place. The Maxwell RSC DNA from Cells kit was used to isolate genomic DNA from PBMCs.

For deep sequencing, PBMC libraries mostly used around 0.45 ug of input genomic DNA, with six replicates for each sample. Following the manufacturer's instructions, the team built TCRbeta libraries using the immunoSEQ hsTCRbeta kit. Sequencing of the completed libraries took place using an Illumina NovaSeq 6000 S4 flow cell after they had been pooled to approximately 2.8 nM. Per the original workflow: Raw data preprocessing and quality control were performed with the immunoSEQ Analyzer. The analysis was restricted to productive rearrangements, with each unique CDR3 amino acid sequence defining a clonotype. Repertoire clonality was estimated as the Gini-Simpson index, computed with the R package tcR. Gini indices were compared with Student's t test, and associations with tumor size change were assessed by Pearson correlation. The clones in this table, taken by TCRdb from immuneACCESS, are in-frame only. Not every clone is retained; where verified, under half of the shortfall comes from an unresolved V gene, and the cause of the rest is unknown. The D gene and trimming were derived from the DNA, and the V and J assignments and clone size from that table. This sample gives about 81,000 clones in total; 70% to 85% of them show up just once. The ten largest account for around 3.1% of the sample.

This chain is built from TRBV6-5 and TRBJ2-2, with a weak D call of TRBD2 (5 bases match). This sequence originates from a person aged 35-79 years with oral cavity squamous cell carcinoma. The source material was PBMCs, sampled before nivolumab (anti-PD-1) treatment. The CDR3: CASSYAAGGTGELFF. DNA sequence: TGTGCCAGCAGTTACGCGGCAGGAGGAACCGGGGAGCTGTTTTTT.